These 7 T cell receptor beta chains originate from one sample sequenced in a study of T cell responses to AZD1222 COVID-19 vaccine. Libraries were prepared by immunoSEQ multiplex PCR; TCRdb keeps only in-frame clonotypes and omits some of them. The sample lists around 130,000 clones; 93% were seen once. This sample comprised peripheral blood, obtained on day 0 of AZD1222 vaccination. Receptors originate from an adult in good health.

The chain combines TRBV4-1 with TRBJ2-2; D is uncertain. V was pared by 3 bases and J by 5 bases, with 22 bases between. The CDR3 totals 18 residues. CDR1 and CDR2 from the germline V gene are MGHRA and YSYEKL. CDR3 in DNA: TGCGCCAGCAGCCACCATCGAGGCACCGGCGTAGGAACCGGGGAGCTGTTTTTT. Translated, it gives CASSHHRGTGVGTGELFF.

The V and J genes are TRBV19 and TRBJ1-4; D is perhaps TRBD1 (6 bases). Trimming removed 10 bases from V and 7 bases from J, with 16 bases in between. The CDR3 contains 13 residues. Germline CDR1 is LNHDA and CDR2 is SQIVND (reference sequence). As DNA, the CDR3 is TGTGCCATCCCGAAGGGGGTAAGTGAAAAACTGTTTTTT. It codes for CAIPKGVSEKLFF.

The CDR3 sequence: CASSRPLRGASNTGELFF. CDR3 bases: TGCGCCAGCAGCCGACCTCTACGGGGGGCCTCGAACACCGGGGAGCTGTTTTTT. This chain links TRBV4-1 with TRBJ2-2; D might be TRBD2 (7 bases). The CDR3 length is 18 residues. Trimming removed 4 bases at V and 0 bases at J, with 18 bases between. Looked up from germline, CDR1 is MGHRA and CDR2 is YSYEKL.

The rearrangement links TRBV12-3 or TRBV12-4 to TRBJ1-2; D ambiguous. Deletions cut 7 bases from V and 2 bases from J, with 11 bases between. The CDR3 sequence is 13 residues long. CDR3 protein: CASTRFDNYGYTF. The CDR3 DNA follows: TGTGCCAGCACCCGATTCGACAACTATGGCTACACCTTC.

The chain links TRBV19 to TRBJ2-1, with D perhaps matching TRBD1 (5 bases). V dropped 4 bases and J dropped 5 bases, with 24 bases sitting between them. Germline V gene data show CDR1 as LNHDA and CDR2 as SQIVND (reference sequence). CDR3 length: 18 residues. This chain's CDR3 is CASSRGLLGAVLNNEQFF. The CDR3 DNA is TGTGCCAGTAGTAGGGGCCTCTTGGGCGCGGTTCTTAACAATGAGCAGTTCTTC.

The chain links TRBV19 to TRBJ2-7; perhaps TRBD1 as D (5 bases). Germline CDR1 reads LNHDA; CDR2 reads SQIVND (reference sequence). The V gene lost 5 bases and the J gene lost 3 bases, with 11 bases spanning the gap. The CDR3 covers 13 residues. The CDR3 reads CASSDSGDYEQYF. DNA of the CDR3: TGTGCCAGTAGTGACAGTGGAGACTACGAGCAGTACTTC.

The genes are TRBV14 and TRBJ2-1, with TRBD2 identical over 10 bases. The CDR3 is 17 residues long. Germline CDR1 SGHDN, CDR2 FVKESK. The trim removed 3 bases at V and 2 bases at J, leaving 7 bases unmatched. CDR3 sequence reads: CASSQRASGGPYNEQFF. Here the CDR3 DNA reads TGTGCCAGCAGCCAGAGGGCTAGCGGGGGACCCTACAATGAGCAGTTCTTC.